What follows are 32 T cell receptor beta chains derived from one specimen sequenced in a study of T cell responses to AZD1222 COVID-19 vaccine. The method was immunoSEQ multiplex PCR; TCRdb's version includes in-frame clones alone and lacks a portion of them. The sample consists of under 200,000 clones, 94% of them appearing once. The source material was peripheral blood, sampled on day 0 of AZD1222 vaccination. These receptors originate from an adult in good health.

The chain couples TRBV19 to TRBJ2-2, with 8 bases lining up with TRBD2. Germline lookup yields CDR1 LNHDA and CDR2 SQIVND (reference sequence). CDR3 length: 16 amino acids. The junction had 9 bases not matched to a gene; V was cut back by 5 bases and J by 4 bases. As DNA, the CDR3 is TGTGCCAGTAGTCTAACTAGCGGCAGCCTCACCGGGGAGCTGTTTTTT. Translation gives CASSLTSGSLTGELFF.

The genes are TRBV6-5 and TRBJ2-1; 9 nucleotides match TRBD2. This CDR3 contains 16 residues. The germline V gene has CDR1 MNHEY and CDR2 SVGAGI. With V trimmed by 4 bases and J by 3 bases, 7 bases remained unmatched. For the CDR3, the DNA is TGTGCCAGCAGTTCGACCCTAGCGGGGAACTACAATGAGCAGTTCTTC. It is translated as CASSSTLAGNYNEQFF.

This clone came up once. The rearrangement joins TRBV24-1 to TRBJ2-1; no clear D gene. Germline-derived CDR1 and CDR2 are KGHDR and SFDVKD. The CDR3 runs to 13 residues. Trimming took off 1 base at V and 12 bases at J, with 12 bases between the two ends. The CDR3 loop reads CATSDFGAEGQFF. The CDR3 DNA follows: TGTGCCACCAGTGATTTCGGCGCGGAAGGGCAGTTCTTC.

The V gene is TRBV6-5, the J gene TRBJ1-2; D gene uncertain. The ends were cut back, 4 bases at V and 6 bases at J, with 15 bases in the middle. CDR3 length: 14 amino acids. Germline V gives CDR1 MNHEY, CDR2 SVGAGI. In nucleotides, the CDR3 is TGTGCCAGCAGTTCGGACGACCCCAATGATGGCTACACCTTC. This encodes CASSSDDPNDGYTF.

The DNA for the CDR3 is TGTGCCTGGTGGGCGAAGACTAGCGGGAGGGACGAGCAGTACTTC. It yields the protein CAWWAKTSGRDEQYF. This sequence joins TRBV30 and TRBJ2-7, with TRBD2 identical over 14 bases. This CDR3 spans 15 amino acids. Germline CDR1 is GTSNPN and CDR2 is SVGIG (reference sequence). V shed 5 bases, J shed 5 bases, and the junction held 8 bases outside the gene matches.

The V call is TRBV5-5, the J call TRBJ1-1, with D tentatively TRBD1 (6 bases). Germline V gene sequence: CDR1 SGHKS, CDR2 YYEKEE (reference sequence). The CDR3 runs 13 residues. V lost 2 bases to trimming and J lost 8 bases, with 13 bases between them. CDR3 amino acids: CASSFSGDREAFF. CDR3 DNA: TGTGCCAGCAGCTTCTCGGGAGACAGGGAAGCTTTCTTT.

The V and J genes are TRBV19 and TRBJ1-5, with unresolved D. The V end lost 6 bases, the J end lost 0 bases, and 9 bases lay between the germline ends. The CDR3 runs 14 residues. Germline CDR1 LNHDA, CDR2 SQIVND (reference sequence). The CDR3 reads CASSPVDSNQPQHF. Written as DNA, the CDR3 is TGTGCCAGTAGCCCAGTGGATAGCAATCAGCCCCAGCATTTT.

CDR3: CASRTGGAEIYGYTF. CDR3 DNA: TGTGCCAGCAGGACAGGGGGCGCGGAAATCTATGGCTACACCTTC. The genes are TRBV27 and TRBJ1-2, with TRBD1 matching over 10 bases. This CDR3 is built from 15 residues. CDR1 MNHEY and CDR2 SMNVEV come from the germline V gene (reference sequence). The V and J ends lost 6 bases and 4 bases, in that order; junction bases with no gene match: 8.

The genes are TRBV18 and TRBJ1-2, with a possible D match to TRBD1 (5 bases). This CDR3 contains 13 residues. The ends were cut back, 3 bases at V and 6 bases at J, with 11 bases in the middle. Germline loops: CDR1 KGHSH, CDR2 LQKENI. This CDR3 reads CASSPQGLDGYTF. CDR3 sequence (DNA): TGTGCCAGCTCACCTCAGGGATTAGATGGCTACACCTTC. Full variable domain (outside the CDR3, taken from reference TRBV18 and TRBJ1-2): NAGVMQNPRHLVRRRGQEARLRCSPMKGHSHVYWYRQLPEEGLKFMVYLQKENIIDESGMPKERFSAEFPKEGPSILRIQQVVRGDSAAYFCASSPQGLDGYTFGSGTRLTVV.

The chain combines TRBV19 with TRBJ1-5; a weak D match, TRBD1 (5 bases). The CDR3 runs 13 residues. Germline V lookup: CDR1 LNHDA, CDR2 SQIVND (reference sequence). V dropped 10 bases and J dropped 1 base, with 11 bases sitting between them. CDR3: CATARDSNQPQHF. CDR3 coding DNA: TGTGCCACCGCCCGGGACAGCAATCAGCCCCAGCATTTT.

J is TRBJ1-1 and V is TRBV5-1, with TRBD1 identical over 12 bases. The CDR3 totals 16 residues. Germline loops: CDR1 SGHRS, CDR2 YFSETQ. The V gene end was trimmed by 3 bases and the J gene end by 5 bases; junction bases not matched to a gene: 8. CDR3 in DNA: TGCGCCAGCAGCTCAATGGGACAGGGGGCGAGGACTGAAGCTTTCTTT. This gives the protein CASSSMGQGARTEAFF.

This chain links TRBV19 with TRBJ1-1, with D possibly matching TRBD1 (5 bases). CDR1 and CDR2 from the germline V gene are LNHDA and SQIVND (reference sequence). This CDR3 has 10 residues. With 7 bases removed from V and 10 bases from J, the gap between germline ends came to 10 bases. In nucleotides, the CDR3 is TGTGCCAGTAAGGAGGGGACAGCTTTCTTT. This sequence encodes CASKEGTAFF.

The rearrangement uses TRBV12-5 and TRBJ2-1, with TRBD1 matching over 8 bases. V lost 3 bases to trimming and J lost 8 bases; unmatched junction nucleotides: 6. Germline CDR1 reads LGHNT; CDR2 reads FRNRAP. The CDR3 has 14 residues. The CDR3, as DNA: TGTGCTAGTGGTTTAGGGCAGGGGGCGCATGAGCAGTTCTTC. As protein: CASGLGQGAHEQFF.

This chain links TRBV28 with TRBJ2-3, with 8 bases matching TRBD2. CDR3 size: 15 residues. The germline CDR1 and CDR2 sequences are MDHEN and SYDVKM. V lost 5 bases to trimming and J lost 0 bases; unmatched junction nucleotides: 4. The CDR3 sequence is CASSRLAGSTDTQYF. In nucleotides, the CDR3 is TGTGCCAGCAGTAGATTAGCGGGAAGCACAGATACGCAGTATTTT.

The V gene is TRBV7-8, the J gene TRBJ1-3; weak D call: TRBD1 (5 bases). Germline CDR1 is SGHVS and CDR2 is FQNEAQ. CDR3 length: 16 amino acids. V was trimmed by 1 base and J by 1 base, leaving 11 bases between them. This chain's CDR3 is CASSLGAGPSGNTIYF. CDR3 bases: TGTGCCAGCAGCTTAGGGGCAGGGCCGTCTGGAAACACCATATATTTT.

This chain joins TRBV30 and TRBJ1-1; D perhaps matches TRBD1 (5 bases). V lost 0 bases, J lost 6 bases, and 14 bases lay in between. The CDR3 sequence is 14 residues long. Germline loops: CDR1 GTSNPN, CDR2 SVGIG (reference sequence). The CDR3 DNA follows: TGTGCCTGGAGTGTACGAAGGGGCATCGCTGAAGCTTTCTTT. It encodes CAWSVRRGIAEAFF.

The rearrangement links TRBV6-5 to TRBJ1-6, with 7 bases aligning to TRBD1. This CDR3 spans 15 amino acids. Per the germline V gene, CDR1 is MNHEY and CDR2 is SVGAGI. V dropped 4 bases and J dropped 6; count of bases not matched to a gene: 6. The CDR3 DNA follows: TGTGCCAGCAGTTGGACCGGGACAGCTAATTCACCCCTCCACTTT. This encodes CASSWTGTANSPLHF.

This chain's CDR3 is CASSLDWETSNYGYTF. CDR3 bases: TGTGCCAGCAGCTTAGATTGGGAGACATCCAACTATGGCTACACCTTC. The chain is built from TRBV7-2 and TRBJ1-2; D gene uncertain. Germline V lookup: CDR1 SGHTA, CDR2 FQGNSA. The CDR3 is 16 amino acids. V gave up 1 base and J gave up 2 bases, with 14 bases separating them.

The rearrangement links TRBV10-3 to TRBJ2-7; D is uncertain. The CDR3 spans 12 residues. CDR1 and CDR2 from the germline V gene are ENHRY and SYGVKD. V lost 2 bases, J lost 3 bases, and 5 bases lay in between. The CDR3 DNA reads TGTGCCATCAGTGAGGAACACTACGAGCAGTACTTC. It yields the protein CAISEEHYEQYF.

The chain employs TRBV24-1 and TRBJ2-1, with D perhaps matching TRBD1 (6 bases). The V gene lost 8 bases and the J gene lost 8 bases, with 15 bases spanning the gap. Per germline, CDR1 KGHDR and CDR2 SFDVKD. The CDR3 consists of 13 residues. CDR3 bases: TGTGCCACCAAGGTTAGGGGGAGTGATGAGCAGTTCTTC. This encodes CATKVRGSDEQFF.

The chain links TRBV28 to TRBJ1-3; weak D call: TRBD1 (5 bases). V gave up 2 bases and J gave up 6 bases, with 17 bases separating them. The CDR3 is 16 amino acids. Germline values: CDR1 MDHEN, CDR2 SYDVKM. In nucleotides, the CDR3 is TGTGCCAGCAGTTTAGGTGGTGGCGGGACTGCAAACACCATATATTTT. Residues: CASSLGGGGTANTIYF.

This rearrangement joins TRBV5-6 to TRBJ1-3, with D unresolved. There are 13 residues in the CDR3. The V end was cut by 1 base, the J end by 4 bases, with 6 bases between. The V gene's germline CDR1 is SGHDT and CDR2 YYEEEE. CDR3 coding DNA: TGTGCCAGCAGCTTGCCAGGCGGAAACACCATATATTTT. Translation: CASSLPGGNTIYF.

CDR3 sequence: CATSTPVSYEQYF. The DNA for the CDR3 is TGTGCCACCAGCACCCCGGTTTCCTACGAGCAGTACTTC. The V and J genes are TRBV15 and TRBJ2-7; D call uncertain. The V gene's germline CDR1 is LNHNV and CDR2 YYDKDF (reference sequence). The V end lost 4 bases, the J end lost 1 base, and 8 bases lay between the germline ends. The CDR3 totals 13 residues. Full variable domain (rest looked up from reference TRBV15 and TRBJ2-7): DAMVIQNPRYQVTQFGKPVTLSCSQTLNHNVMYWYQQKSSQAPKLLFHYYDKDFNNEADTPDNFQSRRPNTSFCFLDIRSPGLGDTAMYLCATSTPVSYEQYFGPGTRLTVT.

This chain joins TRBV6-5 and TRBJ1-4; possible D gene TRBD1, 5 bases. CDR3 length equals 15 residues. Trimming left V 6 bases short and J 0 bases short, with 11 bases between. CDR1 and CDR2 from the germline V gene are MNHEY and SVGAGI. The CDR3 spells CASSRTSPTNEKLFF. The DNA of the CDR3 is TGTGCCAGCAGCCGGACATCGCCAACTAATGAAAAACTGTTTTTT.

V and J are TRBV27 and TRBJ1-1; D unresolved. Germline V gene data show CDR1 as MNHEY and CDR2 as SMNVEV (reference sequence). The CDR3 sequence is 13 residues long. V lost 6 bases and J 1 base, leaving 9 bases between the germline ends. The chain's CDR3 is CASRRLENTEAFF. The CDR3 DNA is TGTGCCAGCAGGAGATTGGAGAACACTGAAGCTTTCTTT.

The chain recombines TRBV9 with TRBJ1-1, with 7 bases identical to TRBD1. V shed 4 bases and J 11 bases; nucleotides not matched to a gene: 17. The CDR3 sequence is 15 residues long. Germline values: CDR1 SGDLS, CDR2 YYNGEE. In DNA form, the CDR3 reads TGTGCCAGCAGCCCAGGGGACAGCCAAACCCCGGTGGCTTTCTTT. Translating it yields CASSPGDSQTPVAFF.

The V and J genes are TRBV28 and TRBJ1-2; D gene unclear. The V gene's germline CDR1 is MDHEN and CDR2 SYDVKM. V lost 8 bases and J 3 bases, leaving 7 bases between the germline ends. The CDR3 extends over 11 amino acids. In DNA form, the CDR3 reads TGTGCCAGCGCGGCGGACTATGGCTACACCTTC. Protein product: CASAADYGYTF.

This clone was observed a single time. DNA of the CDR3: TGTGCCAGCAGCTTAGACCGGACAGGGGCTGGCTACACCTTC. This sequence encodes CASSLDRTGAGYTF. The chain carries TRBV11-2 and TRBJ1-2; 9 nucleotides align to TRBD1. V shed 0 bases and J 7 bases; nucleotides not matched to a gene: 3. The CDR3 loop spans 14 amino acids. Germline assignment: CDR1 SGHAT and CDR2 FQNNGV.

The rearrangement uses TRBV3-1 (or the pseudogene TRBV3-2) and TRBJ1-1; 7 nucleotides line up with TRBD1. The germline gives CDR1 LGHDT, CDR2 YNNKEL (reference sequence). V was clipped by 1 base and J by 5 bases; unmatched bases: 1. The CDR3 is 13 residues long. The CDR3 nucleotides read TGTGCCAGCAGCCAAGCAGGGGGAACTGAAGCTTTCTTT. Residues: CASSQAGGTEAFF.

This chain uses TRBV19 with TRBJ1-5; 7 bases are shared with TRBD1. V trimming: 5 bases; J trimming: 3 bases; junction bases outside the gene matches: 7. Germline loops: CDR1 LNHDA, CDR2 SQIVND (reference sequence). The CDR3 totals 15 residues. In DNA, the CDR3 is TGTGCCAGTAGTCCGACAGGGATACACAATCAGCCCCAGCATTTT. Translating it yields CASSPTGIHNQPQHF.

The chain couples TRBV27 to TRBJ2-7, with TRBD1 identical over 8 bases. Trimming at V came to 4 bases and at J to 2 bases, leaving 10 bases not matched to a gene. CDR3 length: 16 residues. Looked up from germline, CDR1 is MNHEY and CDR2 is SMNVEV (reference sequence). For the CDR3, the DNA is TGTGCCAGCAGTTCTCTAGAGAGGACAGGGCCCTACGAGCAGTACTTC. It is translated as CASSSLERTGPYEQYF.

This chain uses TRBV6-5 with TRBJ1-1; D gene ambiguous. Trimming shortened V by 7 bases and J by 5 bases, and 8 bases separated the two germline ends. This CDR3 comprises 11 residues. Germline lookup yields CDR1 MNHEY and CDR2 SVGAGI. The CDR3 DNA reads TGTGCCAGCACCGTGGGGACTGAAGCTTTCTTT. Amino acids: CASTVGTEAFF.